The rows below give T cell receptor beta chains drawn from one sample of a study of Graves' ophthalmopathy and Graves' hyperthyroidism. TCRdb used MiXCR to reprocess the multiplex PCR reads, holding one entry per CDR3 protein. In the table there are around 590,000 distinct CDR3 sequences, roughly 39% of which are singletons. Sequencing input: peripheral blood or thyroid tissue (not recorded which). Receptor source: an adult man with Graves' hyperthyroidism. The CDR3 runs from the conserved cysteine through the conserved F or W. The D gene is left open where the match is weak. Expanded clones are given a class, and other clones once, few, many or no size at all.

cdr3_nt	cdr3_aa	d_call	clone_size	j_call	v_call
TGTGCCAGCACCGGGGGGACAGGGGGCTCACCCCTCCACTTT	CASTGGTGGSPLHF	TRBD1	-	TRBJ1-6	TRBV2
TGTGCCAGTAGTGCAGATCTCGGCAGCTCCTATAATTCACCCCTCCACTTT	CASSADLGSSYNSPLHF	-	-	TRBJ1-6	TRBV19
TGTGCCAGCAGTTCGGGACAGAGGGCTTTCTTT	CASSSGQRAFF	TRBD1	many	TRBJ1-1	TRBV12-3/TRBV12-4
TGTGCCAGCAGCTTAGGTCTTGGCAGGGCAGAGACCCAGTACTTC	CASSLGLGRAETQYF	-	many	TRBJ2-5	TRBV7-3
TGTGCCAGCAGCCGCGGACTCCCGTCCTACGAGCAGTACTTC	CASSRGLPSYEQYF	-	-	TRBJ2-7	TRBV2
TGCAGTGCTAGAGATATATCCAGGGAGGGAGAGACCCAGTACTTC	CSARDISREGETQYF	TRBD2	many	TRBJ2-5	TRBV20-1
TGTGCCGGCAGTCGGAGCAATGAAAAACTGTTTTTT	CAGSRSNEKLFF	-	-	TRBJ1-4	TRBV12-3/TRBV12-4
TGTGCCAGCAGCCGGGACCCTACAGCGGCTGGGGCCAACGTCCTGACTTTC	CASSRDPTAAGANVLTF	-	-	TRBJ2-6	TRBV5-8
TGCAGTGCTAGCTCGGGCGGGGGCCAACATCAGCCCCAGCATTTT	CSASSGGGQHQPQHF	-	many	TRBJ1-5	TRBV20-1
TGTGCCAGCAGTCATCGACAGTGGGAGACCCAGTACTTC	CASSHRQWETQYF	-	many	TRBJ2-5	TRBV28
TGTGCCAGCAGCCTCAGACTAGACATGATGGCGGGGGAGTTTGCGGGGACCCAGTACTTC	CASSLRLDMMAGEFAGTQYF	TRBD2	-	TRBJ2-5	TRBV13
TGCGCCAGCAGCGGACTCCCGGGACAGGGACTTTCCCTGACTGAAGCTTTCTTT	CASSGLPGQGLSLTEAFF	TRBD1	-	TRBJ1-1	TRBV5-1
TGTGCCAGCAGTTTAAAGGTTGGGTCGGCGAATGAAAAACTGTTTTTT	CASSLKVGSANEKLFF	-	-	TRBJ1-4	TRBV12-3/TRBV12-4
TGTGCCAGCACCCAGGGTTACACCGGGGAGCTGTTTTTT	CASTQGYTGELFF	-	few	TRBJ2-2	TRBV11-2
TGTGCCAGCAGCACCGGGACAGGGAGTGAAGCTTTCTTT	CASSTGTGSEAFF	TRBD1	-	TRBJ1-1	TRBV11-2
TGCGCCAGCAGCGACACGACAGGGATCGGGGAGCTGTTTTTT	CASSDTTGIGELFF	TRBD1	many	TRBJ2-2	TRBV10-1
TGTGCCAGCAGCTTAGTGGCTAGCGGGGGGGCACAGACCCAGCATTTT	CASSLVASGGAQTQHF	-	-	TRBJ1-5	TRBV9
TGTGCCAGCAGTTTGTGGGAGAAGACCCAGTACTTC	CASSLWEKTQYF	-	few	TRBJ2-5	TRBV28
TGCAGCGTTGACGGGCAGGGGGGCATGAACACTGAAGCTTTCTTT	CSVDGQGGMNTEAFF	TRBD1	-	TRBJ1-1	TRBV29-1
TGTGCCAGCAGCTTAAGGCGCGTCAGTTGGAACACTGAAGCTTTCTTT	CASSLRRVSWNTEAFF	-	few	TRBJ1-1	TRBV13
TGTGCCAGCAGAGCCAGAGGGAATAATGAAAAACTGTTTTTT	CASRARGNNEKLFF	-	-	TRBJ1-4	TRBV2
TGTGCCAGCAGCGTGGGAGGGACGACTGAAGCTTTCTTT	CASSVGGTTEAFF	-	many	TRBJ1-1	TRBV9
TGTGCCAGCACGTCTAGCGGGAGTGAGACCCAGTACTTC	CASTSSGSETQYF	TRBD2	many	TRBJ2-5	TRBV12-3/TRBV12-4
TGTGCCAGCAGCTCATACAGGGCCCAAGAGACCCAGTACTTC	CASSSYRAQETQYF	-	many	TRBJ2-5	TRBV12-3/TRBV12-4
TGTGCCAGCAGCCAGACGGACAGTTACTATGGCTACACCTTC	CASSQTDSYYGYTF	-	few	TRBJ1-2	TRBV3-1
TGTGCCAGCAGTGACAGGGTGGTGCTTCCTGAAGCTTTCTTT	CASSDRVVLPEAFF	TRBD1	few	TRBJ1-1	TRBV28
TGTGCCAGCAGCCACCTAGGGAGGACGAATGAGCAGTTCTATGGCTACACCTTC	CASSHLGRTNEQFYGYTF	-	-	TRBJ1-2	TRBV7-9
TGTGCCAGCAGTTCGGGGAGAGGGTTGAACACAGATACGCAGTATTTT	CASSSGRGLNTDTQYF	-	few	TRBJ2-3	TRBV25-1
TGTGCCACCAGCGTTGTTGATCCGGGGGAAAGGGCACTCTCTGGGGCCAACGTCCTGACTTTC	CATSVVDPGERALSGANVLTF	-	-	TRBJ2-6	TRBV24-1
TGTGCCAGTAGTATCCGGGGAGACTATGGCTACACCTTC	CASSIRGDYGYTF	-	many	TRBJ1-2	TRBV19
TGTGCCAGCTCACCAAGGGCCCCCGGGACTAGCGGCGCGAACACCGGGGAGCTGTTTTTT	CASSPRAPGTSGANTGELFF	TRBD2	-	TRBJ2-2	TRBV2
TGTGCCAGCAGCTTCCGGGACAGGGGGGAGTACTTC	CASSFRDRGEYF	TRBD1	-	TRBJ2-7	TRBV7-9
TGTGCCAGCATAAGGGGCCAGAACACTGAAGCTTTCTTT	CASIRGQNTEAFF	-	-	TRBJ1-1	TRBV2
TGCAGTTCTTACGGGACTAGCGTGAACACCGGGGAGCTGTTTTTT	CSSYGTSVNTGELFF	TRBD2	-	TRBJ2-2	TRBV29-1
TGTGCCAGCAGTTTGGGAGGGGTGGCTGGGGCCAACGTCCTGACTTTC	CASSLGGVAGANVLTF	TRBD2	many	TRBJ2-6	TRBV12-3/TRBV12-4
TGTGCCACCAGCATCCAACTAGACGCACCCTCCTACGAGCAGTACTTC	CATSIQLDAPSYEQYF	-	many	TRBJ2-7	TRBV15
TGTGCCATCAATCCGGGGGTCCATTCAGGGGCCAACGCCCTGACTTTC	CAINPGVHSGANALTF	-	-	TRBJ2-6	TRBV10-3
TGTGCCAGCAGTGCGGGCGCGATCTACGAGCAGTACTTC	CASSAGAIYEQYF	-	-	TRBJ2-7	TRBV2
TGCAGTGCTAGCCGTGGGGAACTGTCCTACGAGCAGTACTTC	CSASRGELSYEQYF	-	-	TRBJ2-7	TRBV20-1
TGTGCCAGCAGCTTAGGGACGATTCCACGGGGAGAAAAACTGTTTTTT	CASSLGTIPRGEKLFF	-	-	TRBJ1-4	TRBV7-6
TGTGCCAGCAGTTTCCCGGGACAGGGCAATCAGCCCCAGCATTTT	CASSFPGQGNQPQHF	TRBD1	-	TRBJ1-5	TRBV28
TGTGCCAGCAGCCAAGGCTCAGGCGGAAAAGAGACCCAGTACTTC	CASSQGSGGKETQYF	-	-	TRBJ2-5	TRBV14
TGTGCCAGCAGCTACACAGGGGGCGTTTTGAATGAGCAGTTCTTC	CASSYTGGVLNEQFF	TRBD1	-	TRBJ2-1	TRBV7-3
TGCAGTGCCCCGACAGGGCTTACCTATGGCTACACCTTC	CSAPTGLTYGYTF	TRBD1	many	TRBJ1-2	TRBV20-1
TGTGCCATCAGTGTGAGTAGTGCAGCCCAAGAGACCCAGTACTTC	CAISVSSAAQETQYF	-	many	TRBJ2-5	TRBV10-3
TGTGCCAGCAGTGAACCCCTCCGGATTCGAACCGGGGAGCTGTTTTTT	CASSEPLRIRTGELFF	-	many	TRBJ2-2	TRBV6-1
TGTGCCAGCAGCTACTCCGGGACAGCTTTCTCACCCCTCCACTTT	CASSYSGTAFSPLHF	TRBD1	many	TRBJ1-6	TRBV5-5
TGTGCCAGCAGGGACGGACAGGGGATTAGCAATCAGCCCCAGCATTTT	CASRDGQGISNQPQHF	TRBD1	-	TRBJ1-5	TRBV2
TGCAGTGCTAGAGGGACTAGCGGGAGAGTCGACGAGACCCAGTACTTC	CSARGTSGRVDETQYF	TRBD2	-	TRBJ2-5	TRBV20-1
TGCAGCGTTGCGGGGGGAGGAAACACCATATATTTT	CSVAGGGNTIYF	-	many	TRBJ1-3	TRBV29-1